These 24 T cell receptor beta chains originate from one sample sequenced in a study of cytomegalovirus exposure and HLA in healthy donors. Generated by immunoSEQ multiplex PCR, the TCRdb table keeps only in-frame clones and is missing some. The repertoire holds about 280,000 clones, 88% seen once, with roughly 0.93% in the top ten. Sequenced sample: PBMCs. The receptors originated from a woman younger than 30 in good health and CMV-seronegative.

The V and J genes are TRBV7-9 and TRBJ1-1; no definite D call. The CDR3 runs 13 residues. Per the germline V gene, CDR1 is SEHNR and CDR2 is FQNEAQ (reference sequence). Trimming took 5 bases from V and 1 from J, leaving 8 bases between them. The DNA of the CDR3 is TGTGCCAGCAGCCAACGGGGGAACACTGAAGCTTTCTTT. Its protein is CASSQRGNTEAFF.

The chain carries TRBV28 and TRBJ1-2; D not resolved. The CDR3 is made up of 12 amino acids. V shed 6 bases and J shed 1 base, with 6 bases lying between them. The germline CDR1 and CDR2 sequences are MDHEN and SYDVKM. This CDR3 is CASSERNYGYTF. The CDR3 DNA follows: TGTGCCAGCAGCGAGCGTAACTATGGCTACACCTTC.

This rearrangement joins TRBV27 to TRBJ2-3; TRBD2 matches at 10 bases. In germline, CDR1 is MNHEY, CDR2 SMNVEV (reference sequence). This CDR3 has 18 residues. V lost 10 bases to trimming and J lost 0 bases; unmatched junction nucleotides: 16. The DNA of the CDR3 is TGTGCCACCCTAGGGGCTCTAGCGGGAGTGACTAGCACAGATACGCAGTATTTT. It codes for CATLGALAGVTSTDTQYF.

This clone was counted a few times. The CDR3 nucleotides are TGTGCCAGCAGCTTGGGAGTTTGGGGCTACACCTTC. It yields the protein CASSLGVWGYTF. This sequence joins TRBV5-6 and TRBJ1-2; D ambiguous. Germline CDR1 reads SGHDT; CDR2 reads YYEEEE. The CDR3 runs 12 residues. Trimming removed 0 bases at V and 8 bases at J, with 8 bases between.

V usage is TRBV28 and J usage is TRBJ1-2; 9 nucleotides agree with TRBD1. The V and J ends lost 4 bases and 1 base, in that order; junction bases with no gene match: 4. The CDR3 runs 15 residues. CDR1 is MDHEN, CDR2 SYDVKM, per germline. The CDR3 coding sequence is TGTGCCAGCAGTTATTACAGGGGGCGTAACTATGGCTACACCTTC. Amino acid sequence: CASSYYRGRNYGYTF.

The chain links TRBV5-4 to TRBJ1-6; TRBD1 aligns across 7 bases. CDR1 and CDR2 (germline): SGHNT, YYREEE (reference sequence). The CDR3 totals 16 residues. The J segment lost 8 bases and the V segment lost 0 bases, leaving 8 bases of the junction unmatched. The CDR3 reads CASSLVGTEVDSPLHF. The CDR3 DNA reads as TGTGCCAGCAGCTTGGTTGGGACAGAAGTTGATTCACCCCTCCACTTT.

J is TRBJ2-1 and V is TRBV5-4; 14 positions agree with TRBD2. This CDR3 spans 17 amino acids. V lost 4 bases and J lost 0; bases outside the gene matches: 3. The V gene's germline CDR1 is SGHNT and CDR2 YYREEE (reference sequence). Here the CDR3 reads CASSRTSGRPSYNEQFF. The CDR3 nucleotides are TGTGCCAGCAGCAGGACTAGCGGGAGGCCCTCCTACAATGAGCAGTTCTTC. The whole variable domain, filled in from reference TRBV5-4 and TRBJ2-1, reads ETGVTQSPTHLIKTRGQQVTLRCSSQSGHNTVSWYQQALGQGPQFIFQYYREEENGRGNFPPRFSGLQFPNYSSELNVNALELDDSALYLCASSRTSGRPSYNEQFFGPGTRLTVL.

This chain links TRBV27 with TRBJ2-7, with D tentatively TRBD2 (6 bases). Per the germline V gene, CDR1 is MNHEY and CDR2 is SMNVEV (reference sequence). The V end was cut by 5 bases, the J end by 0 bases, with 14 bases between. The CDR3 is made up of 15 amino acids. CDR3 sequence reads: CASSHTDYRSYEQYF. DNA for the CDR3: TGTGCCAGCAGTCATACGGACTATCGCTCCTACGAGCAGTACTTC.

The chain links TRBV7-3 to TRBJ2-3; D uncertain. The CDR3 covers 13 residues. Trimming removed 2 bases at V and 4 bases at J, with 7 bases between. The V gene's germline CDR1 is SGHTA and CDR2 FQGTGA. CDR3 loop: CASSLEAADTQYF. CDR3 nucleotide sequence: TGTGCCAGCAGCTTAGAAGCCGCAGATACGCAGTATTTT.

The chain joins TRBV19 to TRBJ2-2, with 11 bases that match TRBD1. The CDR3 covers 16 residues. CDR1 is LNHDA and CDR2 is SQIVND in the germline V gene (reference sequence). The ends lost 5 bases at V and 5 bases at J; junction bases unmatched: 7. CDR3 coding DNA: TGTGCCAGTAGTGGGCCGGACAGGGGGCAAACCGGGGAGCTGTTTTTT. It specifies CASSGPDRGQTGELFF.

The chain uses TRBV6-6 and TRBJ2-7; no clear D. V was pared by 6 bases and J by 4 bases, with 7 bases between. This CDR3 is 11 amino acids long. The V gene's germline CDR1 is MNHNY and CDR2 SVGAGI (reference sequence). The CDR3 is CASSGYYEQYF. CDR3 nucleotide sequence: TGTGCCAGCAGCGGGTATTACGAGCAGTACTTC.

The V call is TRBV5-1, the J call TRBJ2-7; 11 bases are shared with TRBD2. This CDR3 contains 18 residues. Germline values: CDR1 SGHRS, CDR2 YFSETQ. V shed 5 bases and J 6 bases; nucleotides not matched to a gene: 19. DNA of the CDR3: TGCGCCAGCAGTCTTACCCTAGCGGGAGGATCCCGTATTTTCGAGCAGTACTTC. This gives the protein CASSLTLAGGSRIFEQYF.

J is TRBJ2-3 and V is TRBV27, with D maybe TRBD1 (5 bases). V lost 5 bases and J 5 bases, leaving 23 bases between the germline ends. This CDR3 contains 17 residues. CDR1 and CDR2 from the germline V gene are MNHEY and SMNVEV (reference sequence). CDR3 nucleotide sequence: TGTGCCAGCAGTGGCTTCGTGTCTCGGCCAGGGATAGATACGCAGTATTTT. Translated: CASSGFVSRPGIDTQYF.

V gene TRBV5-4 combines with J gene TRBJ1-4; no firm D call. Trimming took 2 bases from V and 8 from J, leaving 19 bases between them. The CDR3 is 16 amino acids. Germline CDR1 and CDR2: SGHNT and YYREEE (reference sequence). The CDR3 protein is CASSFEPGPSGEKLFF. The CDR3 DNA follows: TGTGCCAGCAGCTTCGAACCAGGCCCGTCCGGCGAAAAACTGTTTTTT.

This chain uses TRBV28 with TRBJ2-7; possibly TRBD2 for D (5 bases). The CDR3 sequence is 13 residues long. The germline V gene has CDR1 MDHEN and CDR2 SYDVKM. The V and J ends lost 5 bases and 11 bases respectively, with 19 bases between them. This chain's CDR3 is CASSLSSDSEEYF. In DNA form, the CDR3 reads TGTGCCAGCAGTCTATCATCGGACTCTGAGGAGTACTTC.

The chain uses TRBV27 and TRBJ2-1; D ambiguous. The V gene's germline CDR1 is MNHEY and CDR2 SMNVEV (reference sequence). Trimming cost V 3 bases and J 6 bases, with 9 bases left between them. CDR3 length: 13 residues. The CDR3 DNA follows: TGTGCCAGCAGTTTGCAGGAAGGCAATGAGCAGTTCTTC. Amino acids: CASSLQEGNEQFF.

This sequence joins TRBV19 and TRBJ1-5, with 7 bases fitting TRBD1. Trimming at V came to 7 bases and at J to 5 bases, leaving 11 bases not matched to a gene. There are 15 residues in the CDR3. The germline gives CDR1 LNHDA, CDR2 SQIVND (reference sequence). The CDR3 DNA reads as TGTGCCAGTACCCGACAGGGAATTTTTTATCAGCCCCAGCATTTT. This encodes CASTRQGIFYQPQHF. Combining the CDR3 with reference TRBV19 and TRBJ1-5 gives the whole variable domain DGGITQSPKYLFRKEGQNVTLSCEQNLNHDAMYWYRQDPGQGLRLIYYSQIVNDFQKGDIAEGYSVSREKKESFPLTVTSAQKNPTAFYLCASTRQGIFYQPQHFGDGTRLSIL.

Written as DNA, the CDR3 is TGTGCCTGGCACAAACCCGGGACAGGGCTAAATGAGCAGTTCTTC. Translating it yields CAWHKPGTGLNEQFF. J is TRBJ2-1 and V is TRBV30; 9 nucleotides match TRBD1. Trimming cost V 5 bases and J 7 bases; bases outside gene matches: 12. CDR1 is GTSNPN and CDR2 is SVGIG in the germline V gene (reference sequence). The CDR3 is made up of 15 amino acids. Based on the CDR3 plus reference TRBV30 and TRBJ2-1, the full variable domain is SQTIHQWPATLVQPVGSPLSLECTVEGTSNPNLYWYRQAAGRGLQLLFYSVGIGQISSEVPQNLSASRPQDRQFILSSKKLLLSDSGFYLCAWHKPGTGLNEQFFGPGTRLTVL.

The gene calls are TRBV15 and TRBJ2-7; 12 positions agree with TRBD2. Unmatched junction bases numbered 6, after V lost 6 bases and J lost 3 bases. This CDR3 comprises 15 residues. From germline, CDR1 is LNHNV and CDR2 YYDKDF (reference sequence). The CDR3 loop is CATRTGTSGFYEQYF. In nucleotides, the CDR3 is TGTGCCACCAGAACCGGGACTAGCGGGTTCTACGAGCAGTACTTC.

In its sample, this clone was seen a few times. The chain links TRBV5-4 to TRBJ2-3; D unclear. Deletions cut 2 bases from V and 4 bases from J, with 5 bases between. The CDR3 is 12 residues long. Germline CDR1 is SGHNT and CDR2 is YYREEE (reference sequence). The CDR3 here is CASSFVADTQYF. The CDR3 coding sequence is TGTGCCAGCAGCTTCGTTGCAGATACGCAGTATTTT. The full variable domain, its missing parts supplied by reference TRBV5-4 and TRBJ2-3, is ETGVTQSPTHLIKTRGQQVTLRCSSQSGHNTVSWYQQALGQGPQFIFQYYREEENGRGNFPPRFSGLQFPNYSSELNVNALELDDSALYLCASSFVADTQYFGPGTRLTVL.

The chain joins TRBV11-2 to TRBJ1-2; TRBD1 is a possible D gene (5 bases). The germline V gene encodes CDR1 SGHAT and CDR2 FQNNGV. The CDR3 runs to 16 residues. The V end was cut by 4 bases, the J end by 3 bases, with 18 bases between. Here the CDR3 DNA reads TGTGCCAGCAGCTCCGGTCCTCAAAGCAGGGACTATGGCTACACCTTC. Translating gives CASSSGPQSRDYGYTF.

This sequence joins TRBV28 and TRBJ2-7; the match to TRBD2 covers 8 bases. V shed 6 bases, J shed 3 bases, and the junction held 10 bases outside the gene matches. Germline values: CDR1 MDHEN, CDR2 SYDVKM. The CDR3 is 15 amino acids. For the CDR3, the DNA is TGTGCCAGCAGAGGGAGCGGGAGTTATCTCTACGAGCAGTACTTC. This gives the protein CASRGSGSYLYEQYF.

This sequence joins TRBV6-6 and TRBJ1-2; D gene unclear. Trimming shortened V by 1 base and J by 7 bases, and 7 bases separated the two germline ends. Germline CDR1 and CDR2: MNHNY and SVGAGI (reference sequence). The CDR3 spans 12 residues. The CDR3 nucleotides read TGTGCCAGCAGTTACTATTTGAGTGGCTACACCTTC. The encoded protein is CASSYYLSGYTF.

This clone has just one count. This rearrangement joins TRBV28 to TRBJ1-4; D is undetermined. Between the trimmed V and J ends, which lost 2 bases and 7 bases, there was a span of 11 bases. The CDR3 consists of 14 residues. Looked up from germline, CDR1 is MDHEN and CDR2 is SYDVKM. This CDR3 reads CASSLPGRSEKLFF. CDR3 bases: TGTGCCAGCAGTTTACCGGGGAGAAGTGAAAAACTGTTTTTT. Combining the CDR3 with reference TRBV28 and TRBJ1-4 gives the whole variable domain DVKVTQSSRYLVKRTGEKVFLECVQDMDHENMFWYRQDPGLGLRLIYFSYDVKMKEKGDIPEGYSVSREKKERFSLILESASTNQTSMYLCASSLPGRSEKLFFGSGTQLSVL.